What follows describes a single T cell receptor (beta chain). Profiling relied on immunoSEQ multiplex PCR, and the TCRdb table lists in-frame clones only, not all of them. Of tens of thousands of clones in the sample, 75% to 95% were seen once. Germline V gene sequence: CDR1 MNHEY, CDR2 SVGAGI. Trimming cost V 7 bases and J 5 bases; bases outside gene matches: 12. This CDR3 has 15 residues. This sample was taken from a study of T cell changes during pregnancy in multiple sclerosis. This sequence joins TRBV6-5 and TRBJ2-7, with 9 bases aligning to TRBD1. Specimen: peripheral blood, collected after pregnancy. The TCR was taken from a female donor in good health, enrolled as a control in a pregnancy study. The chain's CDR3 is CASILGQGSYDEQYF. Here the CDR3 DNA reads TGTGCCAGCATTCTCGGACAGGGGTCTTACGACGAGCAGTACTTC.